These T cell receptor beta chains were read from a single sample in a study of T cell responses to AZD1222 COVID-19 vaccine. Clones were read by immunoSEQ multiplex PCR, and TCRdb kept only the in-frame ones, dropping some. The table lists about 97,000 clones, 70% to 90% of them singletons. The sequencing used peripheral blood, collected on day 0 of AZD1222 vaccination. The receptor set was obtained from an adult in good health. CDR3s include the opening cysteine and the closing phenylalanine or tryptophan. A D gene is named only where the DNA matches it firmly. Part of the rows lack a size; the others show once, few, many or a class for expanded clones.

D	J	V	size	DNA	CDR3
TRBD2	TRBJ2-5	TRBV4-1	once	TGCGCCAGCAGCCAAGACGGGACTAGCGCAGAGACCCAGTACTTC	CASSQDGTSAETQYF
.	TRBJ2-7	TRBV7-2	few	TGTGCCAGCAGCTTAAATTCAGTTTATAACGAGCAGTACTTC	CASSLNSVYNEQYF
TRBD1	TRBJ1-2	TRBV27	.	TGTGCCAGCAGAGTGGGGACAGGGACGAACTATGGCTACACCTTC	CASRVGTGTNYGYTF
.	TRBJ1-6	TRBV5-1	.	TGCGCCAGCAAAACTTCCGGGGGGCTAGGGTCACCCCTCCACTTT	CASKTSGGLGSPLHF
.	TRBJ1-1	TRBV18	.	TGTGCCAGCTCACCACCTCCAGGTAGAGGGACTGAAGCTTTCTTT	CASSPPPGRGTEAFF
TRBD1	TRBJ1-1	TRBV6-5	.	TGTGCCAGCAGTTATTGGGGAGAGGGGGCTGAGACTGAAGCTTTCTTT	CASSYWGEGAETEAFF
.	TRBJ2-1	TRBV9	.	TGTGCCAGCAGCGTGGGGGCCCTCTTGGGCGGGGGAGACAATGAGCAGTTCTTC	CASSVGALLGGGDNEQFF
.	TRBJ1-1	TRBV7-9	.	TGTGCCAGCAGCTACTTAGGGGGGGTGATGGGCACTGAAGCTTTCTTT	CASSYLGGVMGTEAFF
.	TRBJ2-3	TRBV12-3/TRBV12-4	.	TGTGCCAGCAGTTTTTCCACAGATACGCAGTATTTT	CASSFSTDTQYF
.	TRBJ1-5	TRBV6-5	.	TGTGCCAGCAGCCTGTCTTACAGCAATCAGCCCCAGCATTTT	CASSLSYSNQPQHF
.	TRBJ2-6	TRBV7-2	.	TGTGCCAGCAGCTTAGGGGGTACCTCCTCTGGGGCCAACGTCCTGACTTTC	CASSLGGTSSGANVLTF
.	TRBJ2-1	TRBV14	.	TGTGCCAGCAGCCAAGATCTGGGCAGGATCAAGAATGAGCAGTTCTTC	CASSQDLGRIKNEQFF
.	TRBJ2-5	TRBV28	once	TGTGCCAGCAGTTTCCCAGGAAAAGAGACCCAGTACTTC	CASSFPGKETQYF
.	TRBJ1-1	TRBV7-2	.	TGTGCCAGCAGCTTGGTGGGCAGAGGAATAGGGACTGAAGCTTTCTTT	CASSLVGRGIGTEAFF
TRBD2	TRBJ2-1	TRBV3-1/TRBV3-2	once	TGTGCCAGCAGGACTAGCGGGGGAGGGTATGAGCAGTTCTTC	CASRTSGGGYEQFF
.	TRBJ1-4	TRBV7-8	.	TGTGCCAGCAGCTTTACCGGGATGTCTGTAGAAAAACTGTTTTTT	CASSFTGMSVEKLFF
.	TRBJ2-1	TRBV19	.	TGTGCCAGTAGTATACAGGGGGGGGGCCGAAATGAGCAGTTCTTC	CASSIQGGGRNEQFF
TRBD1	TRBJ1-3	TRBV9	.	TGTGCCAGCAGCGTAGGTACAGGACAGGGGATCCCGGGAAACACCATATATTTT	CASSVGTGQGIPGNTIYF
.	TRBJ1-6	TRBV7-9	.	TGTGCCAGCAGCGCCCATTGGTCACCCCTCCACTTT	CASSAHWSPLHF
.	TRBJ2-1	TRBV9	.	TGTGCCAGCAGCGGCTTAGTTGATGAGCAGTTCTTC	CASSGLVDEQFF
.	TRBJ1-2	TRBV19	.	TGTGCCAGCCCCCGGCCTTCTCGGGGCTACACCTTC	CASPRPSRGYTF
TRBD1	TRBJ1-6	TRBV6-1	once	TGTGCCAGCAGTGGAGACAGGGGGACTTATTTGAGCTCCTATAATTCACCCCTCCACTTT	CASSGDRGTYLSSYNSPLHF
.	TRBJ2-7	TRBV2	.	TGTGCCAGCAGTGATAGCACTTTAAGCTCCTACGAGCAGTACTTC	CASSDSTLSSYEQYF
TRBD2	TRBJ2-2	TRBV10-2	once	TGCGCCAGCAGACAAGCGGGGGGGCTGACCGGGGAGCTGTTTTTT	CASRQAGGLTGELFF
TRBD1	TRBJ1-4	TRBV19	.	TGTGCCAGTACCCCTCGGTCGACAGGGAAAAAACTGTTTTTT	CASTPRSTGKKLFF
.	TRBJ2-5	TRBV27	once	TGTGCCAGCAGTTTGGGGTGGGGGGAGACCCAGTACTTC	CASSLGWGETQYF
.	TRBJ1-6	TRBV2	.	TGTGCCAGCGCCGGGACATATAATTCACCCCTCCACTTT	CASAGTYNSPLHF
TRBD1	TRBJ1-1	TRBV6-1	.	TGTGCCAGCAGTGAACTAGGGCAGGGGGCTGAAGCTTTCTTT	CASSELGQGAEAFF